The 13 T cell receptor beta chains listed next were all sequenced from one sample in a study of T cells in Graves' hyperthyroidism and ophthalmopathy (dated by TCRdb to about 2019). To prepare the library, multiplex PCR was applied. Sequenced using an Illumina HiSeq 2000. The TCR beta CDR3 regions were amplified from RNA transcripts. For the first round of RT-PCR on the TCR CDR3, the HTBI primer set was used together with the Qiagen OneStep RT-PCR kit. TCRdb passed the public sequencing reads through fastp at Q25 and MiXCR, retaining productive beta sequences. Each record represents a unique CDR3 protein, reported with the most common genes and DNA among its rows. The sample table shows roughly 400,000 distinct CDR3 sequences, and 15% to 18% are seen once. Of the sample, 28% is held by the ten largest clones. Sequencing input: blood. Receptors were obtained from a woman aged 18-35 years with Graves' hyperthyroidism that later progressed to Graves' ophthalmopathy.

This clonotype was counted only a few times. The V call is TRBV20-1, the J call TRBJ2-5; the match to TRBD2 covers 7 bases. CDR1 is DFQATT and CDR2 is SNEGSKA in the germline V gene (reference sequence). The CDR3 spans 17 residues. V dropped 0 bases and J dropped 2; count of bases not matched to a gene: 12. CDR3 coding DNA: TGCAGTGCTAGAGATCACCAGCGGGGATATTTTCAAGAGACCCAGTACTTC. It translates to CSARDHQRGYFQETQYF.

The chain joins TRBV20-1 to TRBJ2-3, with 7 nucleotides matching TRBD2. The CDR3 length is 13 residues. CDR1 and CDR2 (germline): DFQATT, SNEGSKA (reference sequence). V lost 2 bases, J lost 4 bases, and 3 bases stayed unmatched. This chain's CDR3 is CSARIAGADTQYF. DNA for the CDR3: TGCAGTGCTAGAATAGCGGGTGCAGATACGCAGTATTTT.

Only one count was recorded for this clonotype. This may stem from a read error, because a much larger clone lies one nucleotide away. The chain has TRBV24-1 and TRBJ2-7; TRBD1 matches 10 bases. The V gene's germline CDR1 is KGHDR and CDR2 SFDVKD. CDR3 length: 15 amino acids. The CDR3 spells CATSDPRQGAYGQYF. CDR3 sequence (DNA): TGTGCCACCAGTGACCCACGACAGGGGGCTTACGGGCAGTACTTC.

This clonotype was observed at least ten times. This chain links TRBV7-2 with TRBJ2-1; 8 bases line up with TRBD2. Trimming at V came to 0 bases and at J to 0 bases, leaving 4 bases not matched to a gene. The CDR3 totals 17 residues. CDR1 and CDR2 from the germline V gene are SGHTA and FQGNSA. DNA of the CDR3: TGTGCCAGCAGCTTAGCGATGGCGGGAGGCTCCTACAATGAGCAGTTCTTC. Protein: CASSLAMAGGSYNEQFF.

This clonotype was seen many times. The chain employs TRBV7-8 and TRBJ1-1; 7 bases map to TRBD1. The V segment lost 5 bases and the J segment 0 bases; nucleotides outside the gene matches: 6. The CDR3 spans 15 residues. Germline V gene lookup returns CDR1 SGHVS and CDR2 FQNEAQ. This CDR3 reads CASSPGTDMNTEAFF. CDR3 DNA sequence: TGTGCCAGCAGCCCCGGGACAGATATGAACACTGAAGCTTTCTTT.

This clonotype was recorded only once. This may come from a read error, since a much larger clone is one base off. The chain's CDR3 is CASSQEQWAYEQYF. For the CDR3, the DNA is TGTGCCAGCAGCCAAGAACAGTGGGCCTACGAGCAGTACTTC. The chain carries TRBV3-1 and TRBJ2-7; no definite D call. Trimming shortened V by 0 bases and J by 2 bases, and 8 bases separated the two germline ends. CDR1 is LGHDT and CDR2 is YNNKEL in the germline V gene (reference sequence). The CDR3 spans 14 residues.

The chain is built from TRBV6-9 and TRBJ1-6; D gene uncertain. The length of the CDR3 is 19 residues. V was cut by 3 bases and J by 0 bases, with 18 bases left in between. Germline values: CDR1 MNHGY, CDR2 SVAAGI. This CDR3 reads CASSYWFRIPSSYNSPLHF. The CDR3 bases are TGTGCCAGCAGTTACTGGTTCCGGATACCCAGCTCCTATAATTCACCCCTCCACTTT.

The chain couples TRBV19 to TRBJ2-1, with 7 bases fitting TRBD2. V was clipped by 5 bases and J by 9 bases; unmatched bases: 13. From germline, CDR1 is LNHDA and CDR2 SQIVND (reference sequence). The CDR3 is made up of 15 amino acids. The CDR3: CASSQDITPGGEQFF. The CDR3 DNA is TGTGCCAGTAGTCAAGACATCACTCCGGGGGGTGAGCAGTTCTTC.

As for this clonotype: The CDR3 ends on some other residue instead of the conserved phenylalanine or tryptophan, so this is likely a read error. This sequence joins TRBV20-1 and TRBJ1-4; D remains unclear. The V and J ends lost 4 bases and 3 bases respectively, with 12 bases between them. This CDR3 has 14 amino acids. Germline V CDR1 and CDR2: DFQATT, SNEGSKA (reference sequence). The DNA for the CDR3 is TGCAGTGCTAAGCCCCCCGGAGCTAATGAAAAACTGTTTTCT. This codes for CSAKPPGANEKLFS.

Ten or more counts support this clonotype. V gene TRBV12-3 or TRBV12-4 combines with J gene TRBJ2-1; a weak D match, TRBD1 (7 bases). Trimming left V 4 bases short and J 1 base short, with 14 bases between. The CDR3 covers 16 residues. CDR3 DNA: TGTGCCAGCAGTTCTAACAGGGGAGGTTCCTACAATGAGCAGTTCTTC. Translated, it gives CASSSNRGGSYNEQFF.

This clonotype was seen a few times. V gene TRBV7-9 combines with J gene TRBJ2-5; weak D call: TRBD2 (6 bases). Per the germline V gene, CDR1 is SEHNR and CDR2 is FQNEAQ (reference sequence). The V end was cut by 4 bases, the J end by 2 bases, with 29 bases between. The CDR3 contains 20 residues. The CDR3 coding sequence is TGTGCCAGCAGCTGGAACAGTTTGGGCGGGATCCTTGTGGGACAAGAGACCCAGTACTTC. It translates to CASSWNSLGGILVGQETQYF.

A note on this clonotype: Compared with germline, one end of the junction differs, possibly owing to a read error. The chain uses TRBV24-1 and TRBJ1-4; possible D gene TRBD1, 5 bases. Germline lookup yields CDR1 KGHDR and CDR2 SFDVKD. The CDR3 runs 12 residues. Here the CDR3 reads CATGDDNEKLLF. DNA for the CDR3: TGTGCCACCGGGGACGATAATGAAAAACTGCTTTTT.

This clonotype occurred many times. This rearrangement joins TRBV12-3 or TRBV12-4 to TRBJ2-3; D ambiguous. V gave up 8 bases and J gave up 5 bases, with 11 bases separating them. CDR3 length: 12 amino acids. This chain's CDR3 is CASLGIGDTQYF. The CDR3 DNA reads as TGTGCCAGCTTGGGGATTGGAGATACGCAGTATTTT.